A single sample gave rise to the 32 T cell receptor beta chains below, sequenced in a study of early T cells in non-severe SARS-CoV-2 infection. One entry per CDR3 protein results from TCRdb running MiXCR on the 5' RACE reads. The data show tens of thousands of distinct CDR3 sequences, with roughly 5.9% seen just once and 6.5% to 8.5% held by the top ten. Source material: whole blood. These receptors were collected from an adult who was a healthcare worker with PCR-confirmed SARS-CoV-2 infection or an uninfected control (not recorded which).

This clonotype was observed at least ten times. The rearrangement joins TRBV20-1 to TRBJ2-1; D ambiguous. The germline V gene has CDR1 DFQATT and CDR2 SNEGSKA (reference sequence). The CDR3 is made up of 12 amino acids. Deletions cut 3 bases from V and 2 bases from J, with 5 bases between. The CDR3: CSASRPYNEQFF. The CDR3 nucleotides read TGCAGTGCTAGTAGGCCCTACAATGAGCAGTTCTTC.

This chain links TRBV2 with TRBJ1-3; the D is unclear. V lost 5 bases to trimming and J lost 0 bases, with 8 bases between them. The CDR3 is made up of 14 amino acids. Germline CDR1 SNHLY, CDR2 FYNNEI. The CDR3 nucleotides are TGTGCCAGCAGTCCACAGAGCTCTGGAAACACCATATATTTT. Encoded protein: CASSPQSSGNTIYF. The full variable domain, completed using reference TRBV2 and TRBJ1-3, is EPEVTQTPSHQVTQMGQEVILRCVPISNHLYFYWYRQILGQKVEFLVSFYNNEISEKSEIFDDQFSVERPDGSNFTLKIRSTKLEDSAMYFCASSPQSSGNTIYFGEGSWLTVV.

Only a few counts were recorded for this clonotype. This chain links TRBV10-3 with TRBJ2-7; TRBD2 matches 12 bases. The CDR3 length is 17 residues. The V and J ends lost 2 bases and 1 base, in that order; junction bases with no gene match: 6. Germline V gene data show CDR1 as ENHRY and CDR2 as SYGVKD. CDR3 sequence: CAISEMTSGSESYEQYF. CDR3 coding DNA: TGTGCCATCAGTGAGATGACTAGCGGGAGTGAATCCTACGAGCAGTACTTC.

In its sample, this clonotype was seen a few times. The V call is TRBV3-1, the J call TRBJ1-4; D call uncertain. V was clipped by 0 bases and J by 5 bases, with 13 bases between them. Germline V gene lookup returns CDR1 LGHDT and CDR2 YNNKEL (reference sequence). The length of the CDR3 is 16 residues. The CDR3 loop reads CASSQDLAGTNEKLFF. CDR3 in DNA: TGTGCCAGCAGCCAAGATCTGGCAGGAACCAATGAAAAACTGTTTTTT.

This chain joins TRBV15 and TRBJ2-7; D is perhaps TRBD2 (5 bases). The CDR3 contains 14 residues. Germline loops: CDR1 LNHNV, CDR2 YYDKDF (reference sequence). Trimming shortened V by 1 base and J by 7 bases, and 14 bases separated the two germline ends. For the CDR3, the DNA is TGTGCCACCAGCAGAGGAGGGATTTTGGGGGAGCAGTACTTC. The encoded protein is CATSRGGILGEQYF.

The V gene is TRBV6-4, the J gene TRBJ1-1; D call uncertain. V gave up 0 bases and J gave up 4 bases, with 9 bases separating them. This CDR3 contains 14 residues. Per the germline V gene, CDR1 is MRHNA and CDR2 is SNTAGT. This CDR3 reads CASSDSGITTEAFF. In nucleotides, the CDR3 is TGTGCCAGCAGTGACTCAGGGATTACCACTGAAGCTTTCTTT.

This clonotype is judged medium-sized (0.01 to 0.1%). The chain links TRBV6-5 to TRBJ2-5; the match to TRBD2 covers 7 bases. Germline V gives CDR1 MNHEY, CDR2 SVGAGI. The CDR3 loop spans 14 amino acids. After removal of 6 bases from V and 5 bases from J, the junction contained 9 bases not matched to a gene. The DNA of the CDR3 is TGTGCCAGCAGCCCCGTGACTAGCCTGGAGACCCAGTACTTC. Its translation is CASSPVTSLETQYF.

This clonotype appeared many times. V gene TRBV3-1 combines with J gene TRBJ2-1; TRBD2 agrees at 10 bases. Trimming took 1 base from V and 10 from J; bases not matched to a gene: 13. Germline CDR1 is LGHDT and CDR2 is YNNKEL (reference sequence). The CDR3 sequence is 17 residues long. The CDR3 DNA follows: TGTGCCAGCAGCCAAGTACGGCTAGCGGGAGATTTTGGGGAGCAGTTCTTC. This codes for CASSQVRLAGDFGEQFF.

There are many counts of this clonotype. This sequence joins TRBV27 and TRBJ2-1, with 7 bases fitting TRBD1. Per the germline V gene, CDR1 is MNHEY and CDR2 is SMNVEV (reference sequence). The CDR3 has 14 residues. V was clipped by 6 bases and J by 9 bases; unmatched bases: 11. In DNA, the CDR3 is TGTGCCAGCAGCCCTGACAGGGTTGGTATTGAGCAGTTCTTC. Protein sequence: CASSPDRVGIEQFF.

This clonotype showed up just a few times. For the CDR3, the DNA is TGTGCCAGCAGCCCGAGACTAGGGGGAACCCAGTACTTC. As protein: CASSPRLGGTQYF. The chain employs TRBV7-8 and TRBJ2-5; D possibly uses TRBD1 or TRBD2 (6 bases each). The germline V gene encodes CDR1 SGHVS and CDR2 FQNEAQ. V shed 5 bases and J shed 8 bases, with 15 bases lying between them. This CDR3 spans 13 amino acids.

This clonotype was seen more than once but under ten times. The rearrangement joins TRBV6-1 to TRBJ1-6; 10 bases match TRBD1. Germline CDR1 and CDR2: MNHNS and SASEGT. The V and J ends lost 8 bases and 7 bases, in that order; junction bases with no gene match: 2. CDR3 length equals 13 residues. CDR3 bases: TGTGCCAGCTTGGACAGGGGGAATTCACCCCTCCACTTT. Encoded protein: CASLDRGNSPLHF.

This clonotype showed up just a few times. The rearrangement links TRBV28 to TRBJ2-2, with unresolved D. Trimming cost V 10 bases and J 0 bases, with 9 bases left between them. CDR1 and CDR2 from the germline V gene are MDHEN and SYDVKM. This CDR3 spans 13 amino acids. The CDR3 DNA is TGTGCCACCCGGACCGCGAACACCGGGGAGCTGTTTTTT. Amino acids: CATRTANTGELFF.

In this sample, this clonotype turned up a few times. V usage is TRBV15 and J usage is TRBJ1-1; D is perhaps TRBD1 (5 bases). V lost 0 bases, J lost 6 bases, and 17 bases lay in between. CDR3 size: 16 residues. Germline CDR1 is LNHNV and CDR2 is YYDKDF (reference sequence). CDR3 residues: CATSRDIQANGAEAFF. CDR3 bases: TGTGCCACCAGCAGAGACATACAGGCGAACGGAGCTGAAGCTTTCTTT.

A few counts support this clonotype. CDR3 in amino acids: CASSQGGSGYTF. For the CDR3, the DNA is TGTGCCAGCAGCCAAGGGGGAAGTGGCTACACCTTC. The chain carries TRBV3-1 and TRBJ1-2, with D hard to call. The germline CDR1 and CDR2 sequences are LGHDT and YNNKEL (reference sequence). V was shortened by 1 base and J by 7 bases, with 7 bases between the two germline ends. This CDR3 has 12 residues.

The chain is built from TRBV7-2 and TRBJ2-1; D tentatively fits TRBD1 or TRBD2 (6 bases each). V was pared by 4 bases and J by 0 bases, with 16 bases between. This CDR3 is built from 17 residues. CDR1 SGHTA and CDR2 FQGNSA come from the germline V gene. CDR3 coding DNA: TGTGCCAGCAGCTCCTGGGGGGCCTCAAGCTCCTACAATGAGCAGTTCTTC. As protein: CASSSWGASSSYNEQFF.

This clonotype has a handful of counts. V and J are TRBV20-1 and TRBJ2-5; the D gene is possibly TRBD1 (5 bases). The CDR3 has 11 amino acids. From germline, CDR1 is DFQATT and CDR2 SNEGSKA (reference sequence). The V end lost 6 bases, the J end lost 14 bases, and 19 bases lay between the germline ends. For the CDR3, the DNA is TGCAGTGCCTCGACGGACACGGATGTCTACTTC. Residues: CSASTDTDVYF.

Ten or more counts support this clonotype. This chain joins TRBV18 and TRBJ1-1; 7 nucleotides agree with TRBD1. Germline V gene lookup returns CDR1 KGHSH and CDR2 LQKENI. Trimming cost V 1 base and J 1 base; bases outside gene matches: 9. The CDR3 covers 17 residues. CDR3: CASSPLWTGGPNTEAFF. CDR3 coding DNA: TGTGCCAGCTCACCACTGTGGACAGGCGGACCGAACACTGAAGCTTTCTTT.

The chain couples TRBV3-1 to TRBJ2-7; D is perhaps TRBD1 (5 bases). V lost 2 bases, J lost 4 bases, and 9 bases lay in between. Germline-derived CDR1 and CDR2 are LGHDT and YNNKEL (reference sequence). The CDR3 extends over 13 amino acids. The CDR3 DNA follows: TGTGCCAGCAGCCAAAAGGGGCGGTACGAGCAGTACTTC. This gives the protein CASSQKGRYEQYF.

The V and J genes are TRBV3-1 and TRBJ2-5, with TRBD2 identical over 14 bases. CDR1 LGHDT and CDR2 YNNKEL come from the germline V gene (reference sequence). This CDR3 is 16 amino acids long. With V trimmed by 3 bases and J by 4 bases, 4 bases remained unmatched. The CDR3 DNA sequence: TGTGCCAGCAGCCAGGGACTAGCGGGAGCTGGAGAGACCCAGTACTTC. It yields the protein CASSQGLAGAGETQYF.

This clonotype showed up many times. V is TRBV6-2 or TRBV6-3 and J is TRBJ2-7, with 10 bases matching TRBD2. The CDR3 has 13 residues. The trim removed 8 bases at V and 5 bases at J, leaving 6 bases unmatched. Looked up from germline, CDR1 is MNHEY and CDR2 is SVGEGT. This CDR3 is CASGTSVFHEQYF. The CDR3 DNA sequence: TGTGCCAGCGGGACTAGCGTATTCCACGAGCAGTACTTC.

This clonotype was found a few times. The CDR3 spells CASSLEVHGAEAFF. CDR3 sequence (DNA): TGTGCCAGCAGCTTGGAGGTCCACGGGGCTGAAGCTTTCTTT. The chain couples TRBV5-4 to TRBJ1-1; no definite D call. V lost 0 bases and J 6 bases, leaving 12 bases between the germline ends. Germline V gives CDR1 SGHNT, CDR2 YYREEE (reference sequence). The CDR3 spans 14 residues.

The chain links TRBV6-2 or TRBV6-3 to TRBJ2-7, with D possibly being TRBD2 (6 bases). This CDR3 has 14 amino acids. V dropped 7 bases and J dropped 0 bases, with 13 bases sitting between them. Germline V CDR1 and CDR2: MNHEY, SVGEGT. The CDR3 is CASKSSGPSYEQYF. For the CDR3, the DNA is TGTGCCAGCAAGTCCAGCGGGCCCTCCTACGAGCAGTACTTC.

This clonotype showed up many times. This chain joins TRBV20-1 and TRBJ2-5, with 10 bases that match TRBD2. CDR1 is DFQATT, CDR2 SNEGSKA, per germline (reference sequence). With V trimmed by 1 base and J by 2 bases, 4 bases remained unmatched. This CDR3 spans 15 amino acids. This CDR3 reads CSARGRAGGQETQYF. CDR3 DNA: TGCAGTGCTAGAGGCCGAGCGGGAGGGCAAGAGACCCAGTACTTC.

This clonotype was seen many times. The chain joins TRBV7-2 to TRBJ2-7; TRBD1 agrees at 7 bases. V trimming: 5 bases; J trimming: 7 bases; junction bases outside the gene matches: 5. CDR3 length: 12 residues. CDR1 and CDR2 from the germline V gene are SGHTA and FQGNSA. The CDR3 nucleotides are TGTGCCAGCAGCCCCGACAGGGTTGAGCAGTACTTC. It encodes CASSPDRVEQYF.

The table lists this clonotype with many counts. V usage is TRBV3-1 and J usage is TRBJ1-2; no clear D. This CDR3 region has 13 residues. The germline V gene has CDR1 LGHDT and CDR2 YNNKEL (reference sequence). The V end was cut by 1 base, the J end by 1 base, with 4 bases between. The CDR3: CASSQVVNYGYTF. The DNA for the CDR3 is TGTGCCAGCAGCCAAGTGGTTAACTATGGCTACACCTTC.

This clonotype has at least ten counts. The genes are TRBV10-2 and TRBJ1-1; D uncertain. Looked up from germline, CDR1 is WSHSY and CDR2 is SAAADI. The length of the CDR3 is 14 residues. V lost 5 bases and J lost 0, with 10 bases in between. The CDR3 protein is CASSIQHMNTEAFF. CDR3 sequence (DNA): TGCGCCAGCAGTATACAGCACATGAACACTGAAGCTTTCTTT.

This chain uses TRBV12-3 or TRBV12-4 with TRBJ2-6; weak D call: TRBD1 (6 bases). The CDR3 spans 16 residues. The V gene lost 0 bases and the J gene lost 2 bases, with 8 bases spanning the gap. The DNA for the CDR3 is TGTGCCAGCAGTTTAGCAACAGGGCCTGGGGCCAACGTCCTGACTTTC. Its protein is CASSLATGPGANVLTF.

The chain links TRBV7-2 to TRBJ2-1; maybe TRBD2 (6 bases). The germline gives CDR1 SGHTA, CDR2 FQGNSA. The CDR3 length is 15 residues. V was trimmed by 5 bases and J by 7 bases, leaving 18 bases between them. In nucleotides, the CDR3 is TGTGCCAGCAGCCTGGGAGGAGGGTTAGTGAATGAGCAGTTCTTC. Translating it yields CASSLGGGLVNEQFF.

This clonotype showed up many times. The chain joins TRBV13 to TRBJ2-5; 11 bases are shared with TRBD2. The CDR3 length is 15 residues. The ends lost 5 bases at V and 3 bases at J; junction bases unmatched: 5. Germline V gene sequence: CDR1 PRHDT, CDR2 FYEKMQ (reference sequence). The CDR3 DNA follows: TGTGCCAGCAGCCGCCTACTAGCGGGAGAAGAGACCCAGTACTTC. Translating gives CASSRLLAGEETQYF.

Notes on this clonotype: This may come from a read error, since a much larger clone is one base off. CDR3 loop: CASSLEAGGAHEQYF. In DNA, the CDR3 is TGTGCCAGCAGTTTAGAGGCGGGAGGGGCCCACGAGCAGTACTTC. The V call is TRBV27, the J call TRBJ2-7, with TRBD2 matching 9 bases. The trim removed 2 bases at V and 5 bases at J, leaving 7 bases unmatched. Per germline, CDR1 MNHEY and CDR2 SMNVEV (reference sequence). This CDR3 has 15 residues.

The CDR3 spells CASSFRAPRLGQYF. CDR3 coding DNA: TGTGCCAGCAGCTTCCGGGCCCCAAGGTTGGGGCAGTACTTC. The chain couples TRBV5-6 to TRBJ2-7; D is uncertain. This CDR3 spans 14 amino acids. V was trimmed by 2 bases and J by 9 bases, leaving 18 bases between them. CDR1 and CDR2 from the germline V gene are SGHDT and YYEEEE. Together with reference TRBV5-6 and TRBJ2-7, the CDR3 gives the full variable domain: DAGVTQSPTHLIKTRGQQVTLRCSPKSGHDTVSWYQQALGQGPQFIFQYYEEEERQRGNFPDRFSGHQFPNYSSELNVNALLLGDSALYLCASSFRAPRLGQYFGPGTRLTVT.

This clonotype was counted only a few times. This chain links TRBV28 with TRBJ2-7, with D possibly being TRBD2 (6 bases). This CDR3 comprises 15 residues. CDR1 and CDR2 from the germline V gene are MDHEN and SYDVKM. V gave up 2 bases and J gave up 5 bases, with 16 bases separating them. CDR3 DNA: TGTGCCAGCAGTTTACTGGGGGGAGTCTTGAACGAGCAGTACTTC. Translating gives CASSLLGGVLNEQYF.